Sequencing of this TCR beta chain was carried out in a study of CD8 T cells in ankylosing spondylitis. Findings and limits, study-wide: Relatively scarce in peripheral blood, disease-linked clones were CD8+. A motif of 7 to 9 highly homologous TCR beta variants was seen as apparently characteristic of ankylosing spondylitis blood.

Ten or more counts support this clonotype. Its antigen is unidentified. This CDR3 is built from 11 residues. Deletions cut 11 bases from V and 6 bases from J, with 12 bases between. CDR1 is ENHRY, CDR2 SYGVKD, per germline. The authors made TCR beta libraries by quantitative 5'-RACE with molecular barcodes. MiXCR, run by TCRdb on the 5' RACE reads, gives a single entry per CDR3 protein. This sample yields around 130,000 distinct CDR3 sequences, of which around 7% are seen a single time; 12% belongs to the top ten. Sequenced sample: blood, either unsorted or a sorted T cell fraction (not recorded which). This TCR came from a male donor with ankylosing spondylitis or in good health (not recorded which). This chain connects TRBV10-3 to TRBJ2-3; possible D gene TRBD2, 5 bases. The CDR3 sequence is CAVAFGDTQYF. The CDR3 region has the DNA TGTGCCGTAGCGTTCGGGGATACGCAGTATTTT.